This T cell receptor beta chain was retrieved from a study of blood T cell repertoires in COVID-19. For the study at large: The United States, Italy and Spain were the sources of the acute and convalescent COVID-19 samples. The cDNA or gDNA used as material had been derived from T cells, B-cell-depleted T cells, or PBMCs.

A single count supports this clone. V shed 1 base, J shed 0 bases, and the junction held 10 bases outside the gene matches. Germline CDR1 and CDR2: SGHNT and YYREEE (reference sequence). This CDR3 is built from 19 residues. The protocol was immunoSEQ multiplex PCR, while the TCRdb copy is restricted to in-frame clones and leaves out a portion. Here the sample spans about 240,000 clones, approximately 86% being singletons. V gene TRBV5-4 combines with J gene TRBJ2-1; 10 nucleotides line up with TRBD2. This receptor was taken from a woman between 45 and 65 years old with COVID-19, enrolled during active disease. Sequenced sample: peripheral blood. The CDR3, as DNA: TGTGCCAGCAGCTTGATAAATGTAGCGGGGGGTCTCTCCTACAATGAGCAGTTCTTC. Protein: CASSLINVAGGLSYNEQFF.